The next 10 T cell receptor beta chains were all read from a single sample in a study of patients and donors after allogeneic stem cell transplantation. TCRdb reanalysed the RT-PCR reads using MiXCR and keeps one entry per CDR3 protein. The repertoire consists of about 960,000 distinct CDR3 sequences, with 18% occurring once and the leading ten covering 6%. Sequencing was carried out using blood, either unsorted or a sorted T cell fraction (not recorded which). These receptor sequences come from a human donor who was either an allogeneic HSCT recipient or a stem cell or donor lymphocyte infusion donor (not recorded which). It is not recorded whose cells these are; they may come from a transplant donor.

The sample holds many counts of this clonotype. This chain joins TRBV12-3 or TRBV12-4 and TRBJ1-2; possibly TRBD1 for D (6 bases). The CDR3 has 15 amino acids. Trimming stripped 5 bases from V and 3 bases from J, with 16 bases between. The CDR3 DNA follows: TGTGCCAGCAGTGAACCTTCGGACAGCTACTATGGCTACACCTTC. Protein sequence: CASSEPSDSYYGYTF.

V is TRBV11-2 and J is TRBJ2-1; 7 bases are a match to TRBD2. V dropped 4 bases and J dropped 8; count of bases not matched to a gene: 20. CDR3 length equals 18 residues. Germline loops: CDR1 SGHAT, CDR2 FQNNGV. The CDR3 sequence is CASSYFSRGRALSDEQFF. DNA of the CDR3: TGTGCCAGCAGCTACTTCTCGCGCGGGAGAGCACTGAGCGATGAGCAGTTCTTC.

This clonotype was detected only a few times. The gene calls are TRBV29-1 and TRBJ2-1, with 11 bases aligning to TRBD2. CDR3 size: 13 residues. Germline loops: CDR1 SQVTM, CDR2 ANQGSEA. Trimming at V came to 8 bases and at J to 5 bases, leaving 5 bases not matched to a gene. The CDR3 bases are TGCAGCCAAACTAGCGGGGGAAACAATGAGCAGTTCTTC. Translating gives CSQTSGGNNEQFF.

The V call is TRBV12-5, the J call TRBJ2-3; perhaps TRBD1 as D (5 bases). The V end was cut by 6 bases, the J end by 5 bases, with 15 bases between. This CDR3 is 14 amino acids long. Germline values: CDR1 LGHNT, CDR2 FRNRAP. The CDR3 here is CASGAYVQGDTQYF. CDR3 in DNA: TGTGCTAGTGGGGCCTACGTTCAGGGAGATACGCAGTATTTT.

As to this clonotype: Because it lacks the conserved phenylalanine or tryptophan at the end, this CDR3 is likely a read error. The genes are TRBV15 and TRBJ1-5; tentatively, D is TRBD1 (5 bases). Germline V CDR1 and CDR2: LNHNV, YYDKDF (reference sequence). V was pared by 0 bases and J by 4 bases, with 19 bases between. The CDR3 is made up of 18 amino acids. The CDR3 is CATSRDRPGGVLNQPQHV. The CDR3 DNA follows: TGTGCCACCAGCAGAGATCGGCCGGGGGGAGTTTTAAATCAGCCCCAGCATGTT.

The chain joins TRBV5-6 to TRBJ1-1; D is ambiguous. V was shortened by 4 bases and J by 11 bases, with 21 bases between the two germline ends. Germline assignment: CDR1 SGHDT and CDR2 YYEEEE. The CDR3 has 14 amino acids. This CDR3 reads CASSPVGNSDLAFF. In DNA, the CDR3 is TGTGCCAGCAGCCCGGTGGGGAACAGTGATTTGGCTTTCTTT.

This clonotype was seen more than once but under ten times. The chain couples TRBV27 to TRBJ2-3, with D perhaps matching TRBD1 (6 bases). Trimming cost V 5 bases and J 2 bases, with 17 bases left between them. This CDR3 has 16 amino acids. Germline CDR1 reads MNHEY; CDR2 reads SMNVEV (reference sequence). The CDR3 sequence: CASSGGQPGLTDTQYF. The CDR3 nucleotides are TGTGCCAGCAGTGGTGGACAGCCGGGCCTCACAGATACGCAGTATTTT.

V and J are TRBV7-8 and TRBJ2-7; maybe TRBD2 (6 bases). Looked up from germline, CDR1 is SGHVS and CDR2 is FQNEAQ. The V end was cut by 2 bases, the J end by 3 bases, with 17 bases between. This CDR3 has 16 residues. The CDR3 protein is CASSLIGTRLIYEQYF. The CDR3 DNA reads TGTGCCAGCAGCTTAATCGGGACTCGACTCATCTACGAGCAGTACTTC.

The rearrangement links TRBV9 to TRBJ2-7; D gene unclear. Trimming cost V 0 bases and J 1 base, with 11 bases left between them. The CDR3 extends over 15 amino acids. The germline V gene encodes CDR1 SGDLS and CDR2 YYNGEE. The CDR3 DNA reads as TGTGCCAGCAGCGTAGACTTGGGCGGTTCCTACGAGCAGTACTTC. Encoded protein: CASSVDLGGSYEQYF.

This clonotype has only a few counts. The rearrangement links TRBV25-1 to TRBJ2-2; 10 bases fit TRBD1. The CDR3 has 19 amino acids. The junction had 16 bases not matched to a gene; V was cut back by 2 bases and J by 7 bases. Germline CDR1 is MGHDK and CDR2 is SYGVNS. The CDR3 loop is CASSEGNTGQGRMVGELFF. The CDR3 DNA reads TGTGCCAGCAGTGAAGGAAACACGGGACAGGGGAGAATGGTCGGGGAGCTGTTTTTT.